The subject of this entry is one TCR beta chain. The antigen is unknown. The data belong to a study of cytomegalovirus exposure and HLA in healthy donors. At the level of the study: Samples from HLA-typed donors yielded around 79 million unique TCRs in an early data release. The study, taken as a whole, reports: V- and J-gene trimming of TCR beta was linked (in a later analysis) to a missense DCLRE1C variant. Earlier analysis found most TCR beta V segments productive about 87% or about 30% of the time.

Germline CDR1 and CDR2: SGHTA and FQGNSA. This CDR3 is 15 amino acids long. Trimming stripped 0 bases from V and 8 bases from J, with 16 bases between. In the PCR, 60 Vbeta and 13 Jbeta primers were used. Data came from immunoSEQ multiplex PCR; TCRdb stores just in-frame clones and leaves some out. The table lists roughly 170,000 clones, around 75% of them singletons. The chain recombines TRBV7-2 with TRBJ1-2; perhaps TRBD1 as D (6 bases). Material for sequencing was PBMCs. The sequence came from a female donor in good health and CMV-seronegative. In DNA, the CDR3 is TGTGCCAGCAGCTTAGCGCGGGTTGCGGGGGGCGGCTACACCTTC. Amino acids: CASSLARVAGGGYTF.